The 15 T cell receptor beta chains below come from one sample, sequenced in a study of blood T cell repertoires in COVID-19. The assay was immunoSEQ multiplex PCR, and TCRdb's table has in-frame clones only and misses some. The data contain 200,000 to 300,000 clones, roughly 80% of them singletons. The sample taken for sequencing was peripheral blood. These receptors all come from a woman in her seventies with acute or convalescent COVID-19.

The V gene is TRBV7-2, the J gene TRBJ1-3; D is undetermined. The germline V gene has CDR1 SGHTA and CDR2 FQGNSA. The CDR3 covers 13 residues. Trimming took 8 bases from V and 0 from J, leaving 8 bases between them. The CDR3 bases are TGTGCCAGCTCGAGAGACTCTGGAAACACCATATATTTT. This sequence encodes CASSRDSGNTIYF.

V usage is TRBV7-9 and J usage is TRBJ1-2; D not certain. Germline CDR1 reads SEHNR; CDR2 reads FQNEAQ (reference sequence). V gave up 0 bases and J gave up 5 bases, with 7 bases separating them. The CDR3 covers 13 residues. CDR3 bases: TGTGCCAGCAGCTTAGCAGAGATTTATGGCTACACCTTC. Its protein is CASSLAEIYGYTF. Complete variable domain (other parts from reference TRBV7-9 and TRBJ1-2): DTGVSQNPRHKITKRGQNVTFRCDPISEHNRLYWYRQTLGQGPEFLTYFQNEAQLEKSRLLSDRFSAERPKGSFSTLEIQRTEQGDSAMYLCASSLAEIYGYTFGSGTRLTVV.

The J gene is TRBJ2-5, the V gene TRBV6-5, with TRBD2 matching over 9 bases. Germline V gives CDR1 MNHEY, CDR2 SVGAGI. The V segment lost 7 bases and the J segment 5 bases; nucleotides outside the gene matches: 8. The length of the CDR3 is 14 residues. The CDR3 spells CASTVSGGLETQYF. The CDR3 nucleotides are TGTGCCAGCACGGTTAGCGGGGGTTTGGAGACCCAGTACTTC.

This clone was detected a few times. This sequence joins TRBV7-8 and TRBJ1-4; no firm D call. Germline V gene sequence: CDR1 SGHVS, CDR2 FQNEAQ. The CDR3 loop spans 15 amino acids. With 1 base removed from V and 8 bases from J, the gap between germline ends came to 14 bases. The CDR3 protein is CASSLVTSRSEKLFF. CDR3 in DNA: TGTGCCAGCAGCTTAGTAACGTCCAGGTCGGAAAAACTGTTTTTT.

CDR3: CASSLALRDYGYTF. CDR3 nucleotides: TGTGCCAGCAGCTTAGCCCTTCGGGACTATGGCTACACCTTC. The chain combines TRBV7-2 with TRBJ1-2; D not resolved. Between the trimmed V and J ends, which lost 0 bases and 3 bases, there was a span of 8 bases. The germline gives CDR1 SGHTA, CDR2 FQGNSA. The CDR3 loop spans 14 amino acids.

The CDR3 DNA reads TGTGCCAGCAGATCTAGCGGGGTGCCGCAAGAGACCCAGTACTTC. Translating it yields CASRSSGVPQETQYF. The V gene is TRBV6-5, the J gene TRBJ2-5; 9 bases map to TRBD2. Germline lookup yields CDR1 MNHEY and CDR2 SVGAGI. V gave up 6 bases and J gave up 2 bases; unmatched junction bases: 7. This CDR3 comprises 15 residues.

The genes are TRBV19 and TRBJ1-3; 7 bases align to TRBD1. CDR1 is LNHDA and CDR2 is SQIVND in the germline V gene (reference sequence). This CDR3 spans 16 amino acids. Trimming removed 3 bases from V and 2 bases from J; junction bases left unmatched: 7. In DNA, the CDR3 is TGTGCCAGTAGTATCTCGGCAGGGGGGACTGGAAACACCATATATTTT. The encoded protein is CASSISAGGTGNTIYF.

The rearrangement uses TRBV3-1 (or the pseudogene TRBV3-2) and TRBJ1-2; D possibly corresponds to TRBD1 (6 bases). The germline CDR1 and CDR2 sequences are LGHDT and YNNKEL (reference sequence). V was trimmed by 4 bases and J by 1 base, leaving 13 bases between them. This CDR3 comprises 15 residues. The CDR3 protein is CASSLIQGFNYGYTF. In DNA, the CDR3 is TGTGCCAGCAGCCTAATTCAGGGGTTTAACTATGGCTACACCTTC.

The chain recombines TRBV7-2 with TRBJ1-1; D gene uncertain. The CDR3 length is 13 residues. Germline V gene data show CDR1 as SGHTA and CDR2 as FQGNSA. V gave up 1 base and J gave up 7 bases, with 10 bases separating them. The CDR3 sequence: CASSLDLPGEAFF. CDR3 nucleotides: TGTGCCAGCAGCTTAGACCTGCCAGGTGAAGCTTTCTTT.

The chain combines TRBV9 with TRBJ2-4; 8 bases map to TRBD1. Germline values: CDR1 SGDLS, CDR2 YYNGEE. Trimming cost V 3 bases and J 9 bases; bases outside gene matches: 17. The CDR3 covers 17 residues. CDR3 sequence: CASSASLNQGAVGIQYF. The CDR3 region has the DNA TGTGCCAGCAGCGCCTCACTAAACCAGGGGGCAGTGGGCATTCAGTACTTC.

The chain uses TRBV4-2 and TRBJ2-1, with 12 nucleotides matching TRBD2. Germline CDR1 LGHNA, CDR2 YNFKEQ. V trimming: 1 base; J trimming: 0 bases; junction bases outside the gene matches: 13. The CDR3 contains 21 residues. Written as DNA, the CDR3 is TGTGCCAGCAGCCAAGGACAACCAGGACTAGCGGGGTTTAGCTCCTACAATGAGCAGTTCTTC. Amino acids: CASSQGQPGLAGFSSYNEQFF.

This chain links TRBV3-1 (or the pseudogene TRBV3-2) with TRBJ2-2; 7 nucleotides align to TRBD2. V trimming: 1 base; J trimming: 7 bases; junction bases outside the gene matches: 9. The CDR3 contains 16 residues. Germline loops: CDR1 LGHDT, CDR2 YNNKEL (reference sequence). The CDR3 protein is CASSQGGAREGGELFF. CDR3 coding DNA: TGTGCCAGCAGCCAAGGTGGTGCAAGGGAGGGCGGGGAGCTGTTTTTT.

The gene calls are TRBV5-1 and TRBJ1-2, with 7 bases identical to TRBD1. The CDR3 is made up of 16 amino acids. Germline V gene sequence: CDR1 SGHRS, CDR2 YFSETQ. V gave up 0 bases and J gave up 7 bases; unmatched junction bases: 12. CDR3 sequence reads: CASSLETNRGGVGYTF. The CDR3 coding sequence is TGCGCCAGCAGCTTGGAGACAAACAGAGGGGGCGTTGGCTACACCTTC.

The CDR3 is CASSDPRLRGTDTQYF. The CDR3 nucleotides read TGCGCCAGCAGCGATCCGCGCCTCCGGGGCACAGATACGCAGTATTTT. The chain recombines TRBV10-1 with TRBJ2-3; D is uncertain. The V and J ends lost 6 bases and 1 base respectively, with 17 bases between them. CDR1 and CDR2 from the germline V gene are WNHNN and SYGVQD (reference sequence). This CDR3 has 16 amino acids.

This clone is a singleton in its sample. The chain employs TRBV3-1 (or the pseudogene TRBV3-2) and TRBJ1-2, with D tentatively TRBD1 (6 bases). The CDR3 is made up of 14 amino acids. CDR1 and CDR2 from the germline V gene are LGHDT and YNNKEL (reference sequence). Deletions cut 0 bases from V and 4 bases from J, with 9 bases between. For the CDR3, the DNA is TGTGCCAGCAGCCAAGATGGACAGACCTATGGCTACACCTTC. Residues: CASSQDGQTYGYTF.